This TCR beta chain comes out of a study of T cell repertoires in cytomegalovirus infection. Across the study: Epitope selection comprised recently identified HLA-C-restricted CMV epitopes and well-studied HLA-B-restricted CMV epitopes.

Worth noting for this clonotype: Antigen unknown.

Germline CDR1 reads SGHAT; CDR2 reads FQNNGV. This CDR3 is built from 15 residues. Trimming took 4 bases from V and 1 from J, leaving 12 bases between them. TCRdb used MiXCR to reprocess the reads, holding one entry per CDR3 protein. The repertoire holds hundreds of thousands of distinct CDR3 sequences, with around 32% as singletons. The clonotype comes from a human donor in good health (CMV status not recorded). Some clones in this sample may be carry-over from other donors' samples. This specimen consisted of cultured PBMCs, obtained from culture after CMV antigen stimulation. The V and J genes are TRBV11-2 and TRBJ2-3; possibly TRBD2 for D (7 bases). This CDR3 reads CASSSGGRGTDTQYF. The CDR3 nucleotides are TGTGCCAGCAGCTCCGGGGGGCGCGGCACAGATACGCAGTATTTT.